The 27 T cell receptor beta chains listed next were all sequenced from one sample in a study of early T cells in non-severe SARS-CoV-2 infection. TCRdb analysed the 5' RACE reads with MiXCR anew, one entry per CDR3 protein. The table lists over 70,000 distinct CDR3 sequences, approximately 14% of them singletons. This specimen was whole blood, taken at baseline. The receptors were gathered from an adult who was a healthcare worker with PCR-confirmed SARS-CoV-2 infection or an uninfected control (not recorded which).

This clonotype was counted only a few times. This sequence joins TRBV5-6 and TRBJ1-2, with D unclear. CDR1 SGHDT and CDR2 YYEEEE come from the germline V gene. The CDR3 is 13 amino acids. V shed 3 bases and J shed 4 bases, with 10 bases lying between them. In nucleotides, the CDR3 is TGTGCCAGCAGCTGGGTCGACGTCTATGGCTACACCTTC. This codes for CASSWVDVYGYTF.

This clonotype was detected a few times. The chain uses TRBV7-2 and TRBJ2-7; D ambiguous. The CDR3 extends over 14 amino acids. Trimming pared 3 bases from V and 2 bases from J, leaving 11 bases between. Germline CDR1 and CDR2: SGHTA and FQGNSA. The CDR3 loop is CASSFGSTTYEQYF. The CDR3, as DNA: TGTGCCAGCAGCTTCGGCTCCACAACCTACGAGCAGTACTTC.

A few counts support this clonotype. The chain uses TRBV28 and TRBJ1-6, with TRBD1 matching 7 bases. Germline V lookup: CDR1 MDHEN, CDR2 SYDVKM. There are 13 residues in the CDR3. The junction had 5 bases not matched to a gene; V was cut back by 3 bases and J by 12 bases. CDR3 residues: CASSLTGSGPLHF. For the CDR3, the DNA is TGTGCCAGCAGTTTGACAGGGTCTGGACCCCTCCACTTT.

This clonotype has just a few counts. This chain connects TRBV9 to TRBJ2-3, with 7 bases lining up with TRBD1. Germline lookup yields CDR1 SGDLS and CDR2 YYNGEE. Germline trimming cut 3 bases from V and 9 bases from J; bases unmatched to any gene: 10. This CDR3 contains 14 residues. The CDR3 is CASSAHEGAGTQYF. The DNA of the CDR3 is TGTGCCAGCAGCGCCCACGAGGGGGCAGGGACGCAGTATTTT.

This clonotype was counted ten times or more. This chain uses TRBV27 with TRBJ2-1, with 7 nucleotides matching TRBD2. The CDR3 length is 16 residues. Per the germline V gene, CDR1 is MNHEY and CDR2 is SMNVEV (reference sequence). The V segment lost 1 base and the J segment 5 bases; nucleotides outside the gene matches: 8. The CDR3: CASSLWAREFNNEQFF. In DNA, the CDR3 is TGTGCCAGCAGTTTATGGGCGCGGGAGTTCAACAATGAGCAGTTCTTC.

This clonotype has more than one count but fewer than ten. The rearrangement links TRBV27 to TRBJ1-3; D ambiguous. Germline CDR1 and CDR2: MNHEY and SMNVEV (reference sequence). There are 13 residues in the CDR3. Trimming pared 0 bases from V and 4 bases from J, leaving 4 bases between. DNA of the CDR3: TGTGCCAGCAGTTTATCGCAAGGAAACACCATATATTTT. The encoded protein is CASSLSQGNTIYF.

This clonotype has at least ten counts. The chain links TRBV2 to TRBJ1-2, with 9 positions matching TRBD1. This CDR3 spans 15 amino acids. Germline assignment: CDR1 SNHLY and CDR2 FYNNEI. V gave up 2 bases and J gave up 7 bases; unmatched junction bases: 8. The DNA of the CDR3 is TGTGCCAGCAGTGAACCGGGACAGGGCTTTAGTGGCTACACCTTC. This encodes CASSEPGQGFSGYTF.

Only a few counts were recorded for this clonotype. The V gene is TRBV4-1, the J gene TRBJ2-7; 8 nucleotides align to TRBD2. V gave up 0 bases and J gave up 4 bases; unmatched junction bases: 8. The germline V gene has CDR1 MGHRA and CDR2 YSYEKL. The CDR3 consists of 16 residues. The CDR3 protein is CASSQDGRAGGYEQYF. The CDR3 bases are TGCGCCAGCAGCCAAGATGGAAGGGCGGGGGGTTACGAGCAGTACTTC.

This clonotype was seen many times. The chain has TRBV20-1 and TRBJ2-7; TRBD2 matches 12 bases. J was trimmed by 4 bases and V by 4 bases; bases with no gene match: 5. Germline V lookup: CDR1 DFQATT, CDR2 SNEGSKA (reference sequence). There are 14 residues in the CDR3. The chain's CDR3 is CSAKGLAGRYEQYF. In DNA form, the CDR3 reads TGCAGTGCTAAGGGACTAGCGGGTCGGTACGAGCAGTACTTC.

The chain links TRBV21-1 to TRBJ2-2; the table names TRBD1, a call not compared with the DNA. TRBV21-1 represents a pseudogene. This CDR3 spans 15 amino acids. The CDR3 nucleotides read TGTGCCAGCAGCAAACTGACAGTTTATCTCGGGGAGCTGTTTTTT. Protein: CASSKLTVYLGELFF.

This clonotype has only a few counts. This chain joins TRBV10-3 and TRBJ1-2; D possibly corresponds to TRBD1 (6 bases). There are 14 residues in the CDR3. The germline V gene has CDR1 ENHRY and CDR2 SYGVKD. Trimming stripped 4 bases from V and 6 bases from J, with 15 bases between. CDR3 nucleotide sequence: TGTGCCATCAGTGTACTGGTAGGGGGAGATGGCTACACCTTC. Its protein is CAISVLVGGDGYTF.

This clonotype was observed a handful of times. CDR3 in amino acids: CASSQGSQSYEQYF. The CDR3 DNA follows: TGTGCCAGCAGCCAAGGATCCCAATCCTACGAGCAGTACTTC. V usage is TRBV4-2 and J usage is TRBJ2-7; no clear D. Trimming removed 1 base at V and 1 base at J, with 8 bases between. This CDR3 comprises 14 residues. From germline, CDR1 is LGHNA and CDR2 YNFKEQ.

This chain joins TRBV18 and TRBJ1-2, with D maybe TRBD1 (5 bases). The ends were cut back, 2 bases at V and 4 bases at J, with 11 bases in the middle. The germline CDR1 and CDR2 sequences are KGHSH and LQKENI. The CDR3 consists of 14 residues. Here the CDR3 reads CASSPTGTGYGYTF. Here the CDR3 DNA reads TGTGCCAGCTCACCAACCGGGACCGGCTATGGCTACACCTTC.

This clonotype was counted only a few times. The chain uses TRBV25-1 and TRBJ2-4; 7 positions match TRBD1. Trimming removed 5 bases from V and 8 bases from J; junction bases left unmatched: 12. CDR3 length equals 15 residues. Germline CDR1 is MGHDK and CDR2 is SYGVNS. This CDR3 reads CASSLTRQGMDIQYF. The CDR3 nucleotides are TGTGCCAGCAGTCTCACTCGACAGGGTATGGACATTCAGTACTTC. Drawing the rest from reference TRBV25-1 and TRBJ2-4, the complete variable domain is EADIYQTPRYLVIGTGKKITLECSQTMGHDKMYWYQQDPGMELHLIHYSYGVNSTEKGDLSSESTVSRIRTEHFPLTLESARPSHTSQYLCASSLTRQGMDIQYFGAGTRLSVL.

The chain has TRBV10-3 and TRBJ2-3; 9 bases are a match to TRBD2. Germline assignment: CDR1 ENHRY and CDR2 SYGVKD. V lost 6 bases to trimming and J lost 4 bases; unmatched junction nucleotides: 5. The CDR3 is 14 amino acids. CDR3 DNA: TGTGCCATCAGGAATAGCGGGGGCCCAGATACGCAGTATTTT. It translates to CAIRNSGGPDTQYF.

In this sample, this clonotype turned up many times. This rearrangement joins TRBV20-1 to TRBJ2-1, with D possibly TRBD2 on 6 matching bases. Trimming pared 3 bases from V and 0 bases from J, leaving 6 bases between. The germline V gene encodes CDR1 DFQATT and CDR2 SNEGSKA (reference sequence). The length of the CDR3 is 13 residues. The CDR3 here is CSASGSSYNEQFF. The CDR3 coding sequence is TGCAGTGCTAGCGGGAGCTCCTACAATGAGCAGTTCTTC.

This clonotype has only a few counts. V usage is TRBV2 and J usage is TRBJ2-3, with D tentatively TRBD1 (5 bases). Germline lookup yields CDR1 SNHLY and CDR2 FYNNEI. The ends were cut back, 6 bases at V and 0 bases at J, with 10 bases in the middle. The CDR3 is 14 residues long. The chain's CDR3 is CASRGQTSTDTQYF. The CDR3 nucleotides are TGTGCCAGCAGGGGGCAGACCAGCACAGATACGCAGTATTTT.

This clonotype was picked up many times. The CDR3 nucleotides read TGTGCCAGCAGCTTAACGGCGGGGGATTACAATGAGCAGTTCTTC. It yields the protein CASSLTAGDYNEQFF. The chain carries TRBV7-3 and TRBJ2-1; 7 nucleotides line up with TRBD2. With V trimmed by 0 bases and J by 4 bases, 3 bases remained unmatched. CDR1 SGHTA and CDR2 FQGTGA come from the germline V gene. The CDR3 totals 15 residues. Drawing the rest from reference TRBV7-3 and TRBJ2-1, the complete variable domain is GAGVSQTPSNKVTEKGKYVELRCDPISGHTALYWYRQSLGQGPEFLIYFQGTGAADDSGLPNDRFFAVRPEGSVSTLKIQRTERGDSAVYLCASSLTAGDYNEQFFGPGTRLTVL.

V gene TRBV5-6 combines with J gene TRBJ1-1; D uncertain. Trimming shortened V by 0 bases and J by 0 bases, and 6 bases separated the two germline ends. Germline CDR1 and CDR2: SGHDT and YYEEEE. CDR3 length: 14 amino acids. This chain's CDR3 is CASSLGHMNTEAFF. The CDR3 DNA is TGTGCCAGCAGCTTGGGTCACATGAACACTGAAGCTTTCTTT. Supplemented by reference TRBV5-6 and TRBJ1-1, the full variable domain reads DAGVTQSPTHLIKTRGQQVTLRCSPKSGHDTVSWYQQALGQGPQFIFQYYEEEERQRGNFPDRFSGHQFPNYSSELNVNALLLGDSALYLCASSLGHMNTEAFFGQGTRLTVV.

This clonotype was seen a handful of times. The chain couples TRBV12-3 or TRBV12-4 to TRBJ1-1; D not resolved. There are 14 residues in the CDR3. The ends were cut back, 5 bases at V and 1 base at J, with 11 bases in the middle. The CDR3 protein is CASSVGLQNTEAFF. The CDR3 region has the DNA TGTGCCAGCAGTGTCGGACTCCAGAACACTGAAGCTTTCTTT.

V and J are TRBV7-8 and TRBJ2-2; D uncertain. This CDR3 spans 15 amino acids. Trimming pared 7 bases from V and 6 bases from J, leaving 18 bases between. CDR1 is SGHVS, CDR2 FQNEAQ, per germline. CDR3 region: CASTPGVVGSGELFF. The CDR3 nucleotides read TGTGCCAGCACCCCTGGAGTAGTCGGGTCCGGGGAGCTGTTTTTT.

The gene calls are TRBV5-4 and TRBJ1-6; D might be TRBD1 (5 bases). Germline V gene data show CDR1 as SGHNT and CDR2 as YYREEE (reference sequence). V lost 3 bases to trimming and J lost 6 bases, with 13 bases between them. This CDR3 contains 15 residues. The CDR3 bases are TGTGCCAGCAGCTCCCCGGGGGACGGTAATTCACCCCTCCACTTT. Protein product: CASSSPGDGNSPLHF.

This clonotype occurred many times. Written as DNA, the CDR3 is TGTGCCAGCACCTTCCGGAGAGCTAACTATGGCTACACCTTC. It is translated as CASTFRRANYGYTF. This sequence joins TRBV21-1 and TRBJ1-2. TRBV21-1 is a pseudogene. This CDR3 has 14 residues.

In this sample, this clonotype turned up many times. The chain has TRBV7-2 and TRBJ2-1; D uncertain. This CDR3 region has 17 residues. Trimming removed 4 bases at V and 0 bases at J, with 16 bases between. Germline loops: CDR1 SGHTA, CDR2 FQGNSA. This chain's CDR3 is CASSSLFGDSSYNEQFF. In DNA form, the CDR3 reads TGTGCCAGCAGCTCCCTCTTTGGGGATAGCTCCTACAATGAGCAGTTCTTC.

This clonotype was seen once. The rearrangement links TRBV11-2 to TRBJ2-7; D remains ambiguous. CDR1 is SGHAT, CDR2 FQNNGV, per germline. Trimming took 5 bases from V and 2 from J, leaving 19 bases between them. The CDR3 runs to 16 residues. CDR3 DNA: TGTGCCAGCAGCCCCCTGGCCCGTCGGCATACCTACGAGCAGTACTTC. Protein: CASSPLARRHTYEQYF.

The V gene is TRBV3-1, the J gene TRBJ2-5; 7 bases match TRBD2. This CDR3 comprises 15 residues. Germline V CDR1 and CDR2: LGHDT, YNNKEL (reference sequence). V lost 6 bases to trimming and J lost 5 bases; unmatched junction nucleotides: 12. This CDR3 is CASSFSGLESETQYF. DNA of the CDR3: TGTGCCAGCAGTTTCTCTGGACTAGAGTCGGAGACCCAGTACTTC.

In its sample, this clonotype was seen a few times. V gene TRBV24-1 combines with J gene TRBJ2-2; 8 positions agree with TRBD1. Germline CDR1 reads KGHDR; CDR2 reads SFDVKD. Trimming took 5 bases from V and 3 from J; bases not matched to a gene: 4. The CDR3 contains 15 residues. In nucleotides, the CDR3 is TGTGCCACCAGTGGGGCAGGGGGCTACACCGGGGAGCTGTTTTTT. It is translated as CATSGAGGYTGELFF.